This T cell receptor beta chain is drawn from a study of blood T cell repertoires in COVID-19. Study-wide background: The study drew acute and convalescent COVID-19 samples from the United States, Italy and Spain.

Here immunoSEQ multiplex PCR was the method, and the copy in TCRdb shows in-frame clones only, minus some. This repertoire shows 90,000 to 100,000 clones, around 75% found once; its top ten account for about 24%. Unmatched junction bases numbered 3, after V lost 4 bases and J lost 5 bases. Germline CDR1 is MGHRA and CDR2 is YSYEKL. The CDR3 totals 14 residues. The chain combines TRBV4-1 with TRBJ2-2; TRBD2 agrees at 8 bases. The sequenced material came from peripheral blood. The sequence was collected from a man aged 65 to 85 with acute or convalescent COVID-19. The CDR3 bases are TGCGCCAGCAGCCCCGGGAGGGGAACCGGGGAGCTGTTTTTT. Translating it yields CASSPGRGTGELFF.